These T cell receptor beta chains were read from a single sample in a study of blood T cell repertoires in COVID-19. The data were produced by immunoSEQ multiplex PCR, yet TCRdb's version contains in-frame clones alone and is incomplete. Here the sample spans tens of thousands of clones, approximately 80% being singletons. Sequencing was carried out using peripheral blood. All receptors come from a man aged 80 or over with active or convalescent COVID-19. The CDR3 runs from the conserved cysteine through the conserved F or W. Each record gives: CDR3 length, D gene, J gene, clone size, V gene, CDR3 protein, CDR3 DNA. D genes are given only for firm matches. The size of a clone is reported for some rows only, either as once, few or many, or as a class for expanded clones.

>16|-|TRBJ2-6|few|TRBV7-9
CASSLGGNSGANVLTF
TGTGCCAGCAGCTTAGGCGGGAACTCTGGGGCCAACGTCCTGACTTTC
>14|TRBD1|TRBJ1-2|-|TRBV2
CASSLSQGLRGYTF
TGTGCCAGCAGTTTGTCACAGGGGTTAAGGGGCTACACCTTC
>14|TRBD1|TRBJ1-1|-|TRBV5-1
CASSPGTVNTEAFF
TGCGCCAGCAGCCCCGGGACAGTTAACACTGAAGCTTTCTTT
>17|TRBD2|TRBJ2-3|-|TRBV4-1
CASSQDRGSSYTDTQYF
TGCGCCAGCAGCCAAGATCGCGGGAGTTCCTACACAGATACGCAGTATTTT
>13|TRBD1|TRBJ1-2|-|TRBV18
CASSSDRDYGYTF
TGTGCCAGCTCATCCGACAGGGACTATGGCTACACCTTC
>18|TRBD2|TRBJ2-5|-|TRBV5-8
CASSLEQRLAGVQETQYF
TGTGCCAGCAGCTTGGAGCAGAGACTAGCGGGAGTGCAAGAGACCCAGTACTTC
>13|TRBD2|TRBJ2-5|-|TRBV7-2
CASSRGGRETQYF
TGTGCCAGCAGCCGGGGGGGCCGTGAGACCCAGTACTTC
>16|-|TRBJ1-5|-|TRBV6-4
CARIGQGRRSNQPQHF
TGTGCCAGAATCGGCCAGGGGAGAAGGAGCAATCAGCCCCAGCATTTT
>17|TRBD1|TRBJ1-1|few|TRBV27
CASSSFDRAPLRTEAFF
TGTGCCAGCAGTTCGTTCGACAGGGCGCCATTGCGGACTGAAGCTTTCTTT
>14|-|TRBJ1-1|-|TRBV30
CAWSTHSLNTEAFF
TGTGCCTGGAGTACACACAGCCTGAACACTGAAGCTTTCTTT
>11|-|TRBJ1-2|-|TRBV2
CASRPDYGYTF
TGTGCCAGCAGGCCAGACTATGGCTACACCTTC
>14|-|TRBJ2-7|-|TRBV5-1
CASSLGPGLDEQYF
TGCGCCAGCAGCTTGGGACCAGGACTGGACGAGCAGTACTTC
>15|TRBD2|TRBJ2-7|-|TRBV7-2
CASILTSGDRGEQYF
TGTGCCAGCATCCTGACTAGCGGCGATAGGGGCGAGCAGTACTTC
>15|TRBD1|TRBJ1-1|few|TRBV7-2
CASLRVGGALTEAFF
TGTGCCAGCCTACGGGTAGGGGGCGCTCTTACTGAAGCTTTCTTT
>13|TRBD1|TRBJ1-2|-|TRBV5-6
CASIWTGGSGYTF
TGTGCCAGCATCTGGACAGGGGGCAGTGGCTACACCTTC
>11|-|TRBJ1-1|-|TRBV7-9
CASSLNSEAFF
TGTGCCAGCAGCCTAAACAGTGAAGCTTTCTTT
>17|TRBD1|TRBJ1-6|few|TRBV18
CASSPPSGQGFNSPLHF
TGTGCCAGCTCACCCCCTTCGGGACAGGGGTTTAATTCACCCCTCCACTTT
>13|-|TRBJ1-2|-|TRBV12-3/TRBV12-4
CASSLQGHYGYTF
TGTGCCAGCAGTTTACAGGGGCACTATGGCTACACCTTC
>13|TRBD2|TRBJ2-7|once|TRBV5-4
CASSPSGGPEQYF
TGTGCCAGCAGCCCCTCGGGGGGGCCCGAGCAGTACTTC
>18|TRBD1|TRBJ2-2|-|TRBV19
CASSIPGQGVRLPGELFF
TGTGCCAGTAGTATACCGGGACAGGGTGTCCGGTTGCCCGGGGAGCTGTTTTTT
>14|TRBD1|TRBJ1-5|few|TRBV19
CASRRTGDNQPQHF
TGTGCCAGTAGGCGGACAGGGGACAATCAGCCCCAGCATTTT
>15|TRBD1|TRBJ1-1|once|TRBV18
CASSPKAGGNTEAFF
TGTGCCAGCTCACCAAAGGCAGGGGGGAACACTGAAGCTTTCTTT
>14|TRBD2|TRBJ2-7|-|TRBV6-5
CASSRLGTSYEQYF
TGTGCCAGCAGTCGACTCGGGACTAGCTACGAGCAGTACTTC
>15|-|TRBJ2-6|-|TRBV5-6
CASSLAGAGANVLTF
TGTGCCAGCAGCTTGGCGGGGGCTGGGGCCAACGTCCTGACTTTC
>17|TRBD1|TRBJ2-1|-|TRBV4-2
CASSQERQGSSYNEQFF
TGTGCCAGCAGCCAAGAGCGACAGGGGAGCTCCTACAATGAGCAGTTCTTC
>15|TRBD2|TRBJ2-7|few|TRBV11-2
CASSPRTSFTYEQYF
TGTGCCAGCAGCCCAAGGACTAGCTTTACCTACGAGCAGTACTTC
>19|TRBD1|TRBJ1-4|-|TRBV4-1
CASSLTTTYRGLTNEKLFF
TGCGCCAGCAGCCTAACCACAACCTACAGGGGACTTACTAATGAAAAACTGTTTTTT
>17|TRBD1|TRBJ1-6|-|TRBV28
CASSLNGRGPRNSPLHF
TGTGCCAGCAGTTTAAACGGCAGGGGGCCGAGGAATTCACCCCTCCACTTT
>19|TRBD1|TRBJ1-6|-|TRBV4-2
CASSQVFVQGVLDNSPLHF
TGTGCCAGCAGCCAAGTTTTCGTCCAGGGGGTCTTAGATAATTCACCCCTCCACTTT
>13|-|TRBJ2-1|-|TRBV3-1/TRBV3-2
CASSRGGAGEQFF
TGTGCCAGCAGTCGAGGGGGGGCCGGTGAGCAGTTCTTC
>16|-|TRBJ2-2|-|TRBV19
CASSPTVGDTTGELFF
TGTGCCAGTAGTCCAACGGTTGGGGACACCACCGGGGAGCTGTTTTTT
>15|-|TRBJ1-2|-|TRBV4-2
CASSQVRGSGYGYTF
TGTGCCAGCAGCCAAGTTCGAGGTTCGGGTTATGGCTACACCTTC
>15|TRBD2|TRBJ2-3|-|TRBV3-1/TRBV3-2
CASSPPGLAGDTQYF
TGTGCCAGCAGCCCTCCGGGACTAGCGGGAGATACGCAGTATTTT
>16|-|TRBJ2-2|-|TRBV7-2
CASKVGVGGLTGELFF
TGTGCCAGCAAGGTTGGGGTCGGAGGGTTAACCGGGGAGCTGTTTTTT
>16|TRBD1|TRBJ1-2|-|TRBV3-1/TRBV3-2
CASSQYAGGAGYGYTF
TGTGCCAGCAGCCAATATGCAGGGGGCGCGGGCTATGGCTACACCTTC
>14|-|TRBJ2-5|-|TRBV5-6
CASSIPGQDETQYF
TGTGCCAGCAGCATCCCCGGACAAGACGAGACCCAGTACTTC
>13|-|TRBJ2-5|few|TRBV29-1
CSVPETAQETQYF
TGCAGCGTCCCCGAGACAGCTCAAGAGACCCAGTACTTC
>15|TRBD1|TRBJ1-1|-|TRBV6-5
CASTNVQGMGAEAFF
TGTGCCAGCACCAACGTACAGGGGATGGGTGCTGAAGCTTTCTTT
>12|TRBD1|TRBJ2-7|-|TRBV29-1
CSVYVRGLEQYF
TGCAGCGTTTACGTCAGGGGGCTCGAGCAGTACTTC
>13|TRBD1|TRBJ1-2|-|TRBV28
CASSPSTGGGYTF
TGTGCCAGCAGTCCCTCCACAGGGGGCGGCTACACCTTC
>15|-|TRBJ2-7|-|TRBV3-1/TRBV3-2
CASSRQRQVPNEQYF
TGTGCCAGCAGCCGGCAGCGACAGGTCCCCAACGAGCAGTACTTC
>15|-|TRBJ1-2|-|TRBV28
CASSPPLPGWYGYTF
TGTGCCAGCAGTCCCCCTCTTCCAGGATGGTATGGCTACACCTTC
>16|TRBD1|TRBJ1-6|once|TRBV4-2
CASSPEGGQGSSPLHF
TGTGCCAGCAGCCCTGAGGGGGGACAGGGAAGTTCACCCCTCCACTTT
>13|TRBD1|TRBJ1-6|-|TRBV9
CASRGDSGSPLHF
TGTGCCAGCAGGGGGGACAGCGGTTCACCCCTCCACTTT
>14|-|TRBJ2-1|once|TRBV5-1
CASSLRLAGNEQFF
TGCGCCAGCAGCTTGCGGCTAGCCGGGAATGAGCAGTTCTTC
>15|TRBD1|TRBJ2-2|-|TRBV7-9
CASRGTGGAGGELFF
TGTGCCAGCAGAGGGACAGGGGGCGCAGGTGGGGAGCTGTTTTTT
>15|-|TRBJ2-5|-|TRBV4-2
CASSQDGTVQETQYF
TGTGCCAGCAGCCAAGACGGAACAGTCCAAGAGACCCAGTACTTC
>14|TRBD1|TRBJ2-7|-|TRBV19
CASSAGQGSYEQYF
TGTGCCAGTAGTGCGGGACAGGGGAGTTACGAGCAGTACTTC
>16|TRBD2|TRBJ2-1|-|TRBV9
CASSALAGGTYNEQFF
TGTGCCAGCAGCGCTCTGGCGGGGGGGACCTACAATGAGCAGTTCTTC
>15|TRBD1|TRBJ1-1|-|TRBV7-8
CASSSARQGKTEAFF
TGTGCCAGCAGCTCAGCCCGACAGGGTAAGACTGAAGCTTTCTTT
>15|-|TRBJ2-7|-|TRBV18
CASSLPGGPHYEQYF
TGTGCCAGCTCCCTACCGGGGGGCCCCCACTACGAGCAGTACTTC